This T cell receptor (beta chain) was obtained from a study of CD8 T cells in ankylosing spondylitis. Study outcomes and limitations: One TCR beta motif, made up of roughly eight highly homologous variants, appeared characteristic of ankylosing spondylitis blood. Earlier literature documents some of the motif variants in reactive arthritis synovial fluid and blood.

CDR1 is SGHRS and CDR2 is YFSETQ in the germline V gene. The CDR3 runs to 15 residues. The junction had 5 bases not matched to a gene; V was cut back by 3 bases and J by 3 bases. Quantitative molecular-barcoded 5'-RACE generated the TCR beta libraries. TCRdb reanalysed the 5' RACE reads using MiXCR and keeps one entry per CDR3 protein. This table has 340,000 or so distinct CDR3 sequences, 14% to 15% appearing once. This clonotype occurred a few times. The antigen remains undetermined. The sequenced sample was blood, either unsorted or a sorted T cell fraction (not recorded which). This receptor was obtained from a male donor with ankylosing spondylitis or in good health (not recorded which). The chain combines TRBV5-1 with TRBJ2-3, with 9 bases identical to TRBD2. CDR3 nucleotide sequence: TGCGCCAGCAGCTCAAGCGGGAGGACGACAGATACGCAGTATTTT. This gives the protein CASSSSGRTTDTQYF.